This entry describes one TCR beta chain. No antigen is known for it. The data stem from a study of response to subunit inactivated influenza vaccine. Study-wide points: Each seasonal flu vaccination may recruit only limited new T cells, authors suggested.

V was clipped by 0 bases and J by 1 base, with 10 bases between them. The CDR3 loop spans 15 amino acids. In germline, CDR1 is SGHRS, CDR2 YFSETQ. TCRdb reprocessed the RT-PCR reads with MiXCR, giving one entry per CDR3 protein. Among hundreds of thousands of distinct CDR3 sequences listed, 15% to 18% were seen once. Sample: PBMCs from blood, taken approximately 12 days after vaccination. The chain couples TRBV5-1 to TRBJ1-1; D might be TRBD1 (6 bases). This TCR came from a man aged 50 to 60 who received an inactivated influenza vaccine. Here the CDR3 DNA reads TGCGCCAGCAGCTTGGTTGGGACATCGAACACTGAAGCTTTCTTT. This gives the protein CASSLVGTSNTEAFF.